Below, 9 T cell receptor beta chains from the same sample are listed, as sequenced in a study of beta chain features in type 1 diabetes. Since all of the isolated RNA was reverse transcribed, expressed TCRB transcripts were what got sequenced. Here immunoSEQ multiplex PCR was the method, and the copy in TCRdb shows in-frame clones only, minus some. The data contain 500,000 to 700,000 clones, roughly 16% of them singletons. The material sequenced was naive CD4+ T cells from blood. These receptor sequences come from a man between 18 and 29 years old in good health.

This clone was observed a handful of times. This chain joins TRBV19 and TRBJ1-5; TRBD1 matches 11 bases. The CDR3 spans 15 residues. V lost 6 bases, J lost 1 base, and 2 bases stayed unmatched. Germline CDR1 reads LNHDA; CDR2 reads SQIVND (reference sequence). The DNA for the CDR3 is TGTGCCAGTAGGGGACAGGGGGTGAGCAATCAGCCCCAGCATTTT. Protein product: CASRGQGVSNQPQHF. The complete variable domain, with remaining parts taken from reference TRBV19 and TRBJ1-5, reads DGGITQSPKYLFRKEGQNVTLSCEQNLNHDAMYWYRQDPGQGLRLIYYSQIVNDFQKGDIAEGYSVSREKKESFPLTVTSAQKNPTAFYLCASRGQGVSNQPQHFGDGTRLSIL.

The rearrangement links TRBV10-1 to TRBJ2-7; D is ambiguous. CDR1 and CDR2 from the germline V gene are WNHNN and SYGVQD (reference sequence). The CDR3 contains 10 residues. Between the trimmed V and J ends, which lost 6 bases and 3 bases, there was a span of 3 bases. CDR3 sequence: CASRGYEQYF. Here the CDR3 DNA reads TGCGCCAGCAGAGGCTACGAGCAGTACTTC.

The CDR3 DNA reads as TGTGCCAGCAGACCCGGGACAGGGAGCAACTATGGCTACACCTTC. The encoded protein is CASRPGTGSNYGYTF. This chain links TRBV28 with TRBJ1-2; 9 bases fit TRBD1. With V trimmed by 6 bases and J by 2 bases, 7 bases remained unmatched. The CDR3 has 15 amino acids. Germline loops: CDR1 MDHEN, CDR2 SYDVKM.

The genes are TRBV30 and TRBJ1-1; D uncertain. Trimming cost V 3 bases and J 5 bases, with 16 bases left between them. CDR1 is GTSNPN, CDR2 SVGIG, per germline (reference sequence). This CDR3 region has 14 residues. CDR3 sequence: CAWRNIGRETEAFF. The CDR3 DNA reads TGTGCCTGGAGAAATATCGGGAGGGAGACTGAAGCTTTCTTT.

The genes are TRBV6-5 and TRBJ2-7, with D perhaps given as TRBD1 or TRBD2 (5 bases each). Germline loops: CDR1 MNHEY, CDR2 SVGAGI. The CDR3 has 15 amino acids. Trimming took 6 bases from V and 2 from J, leaving 17 bases between them. For the CDR3, the DNA is TGTGCCAGCAGCATGGGCCGGGGCATAGCCTACGAGCAGTACTTC. Its protein is CASSMGRGIAYEQYF.

This clone was counted ten times or more. The chain has TRBV14 and TRBJ2-1, with 15 nucleotides matching TRBD2. Trimming cost V 2 bases and J 3 bases; bases outside gene matches: 5. This CDR3 has 18 amino acids. Germline CDR1 SGHDN, CDR2 FVKESK. This CDR3 is CASSQPGLAGGRYNEQFF. DNA of the CDR3: TGTGCCAGCAGCCAACCGGGACTAGCGGGGGGCCGCTACAATGAGCAGTTCTTC.

The CDR3 coding sequence is TGCGCCAGCAGCCAAGGAGCGATGCTAGCGCAGGAGACCCAGTACTTC. Translated: CASSQGAMLAQETQYF. The genes are TRBV4-3 and TRBJ2-5; perhaps TRBD2 as D (6 bases). This CDR3 region has 16 residues. Between the trimmed V and J ends, which lost 1 base and 5 bases, there was a span of 17 bases. Per germline, CDR1 LGHNA and CDR2 YSLEER.

The chain recombines TRBV4-3 with TRBJ1-4, with a tentative D call TRBD1 (5 bases). Germline V gene data show CDR1 as LGHNA and CDR2 as YSLEER. The CDR3 sequence is 15 residues long. V was pared by 0 bases and J by 7 bases, with 12 bases between. The chain's CDR3 is CASSQENPRGEKLFF. In nucleotides, the CDR3 is TGCGCCAGCAGCCAAGAAAATCCGAGGGGTGAAAAACTGTTTTTT.

The sample holds a few counts of this clone. This chain links TRBV18 with TRBJ2-2, with 9 nucleotides matching TRBD2. CDR3 size: 16 residues. In germline, CDR1 is KGHSH, CDR2 LQKENI. V dropped 3 bases and J dropped 3; count of bases not matched to a gene: 5. DNA of the CDR3: TGTGCCAGCTCACCTCCGGGACTAGCTCACACCGGGGAGCTGTTTTTT. It codes for CASSPPGLAHTGELFF.